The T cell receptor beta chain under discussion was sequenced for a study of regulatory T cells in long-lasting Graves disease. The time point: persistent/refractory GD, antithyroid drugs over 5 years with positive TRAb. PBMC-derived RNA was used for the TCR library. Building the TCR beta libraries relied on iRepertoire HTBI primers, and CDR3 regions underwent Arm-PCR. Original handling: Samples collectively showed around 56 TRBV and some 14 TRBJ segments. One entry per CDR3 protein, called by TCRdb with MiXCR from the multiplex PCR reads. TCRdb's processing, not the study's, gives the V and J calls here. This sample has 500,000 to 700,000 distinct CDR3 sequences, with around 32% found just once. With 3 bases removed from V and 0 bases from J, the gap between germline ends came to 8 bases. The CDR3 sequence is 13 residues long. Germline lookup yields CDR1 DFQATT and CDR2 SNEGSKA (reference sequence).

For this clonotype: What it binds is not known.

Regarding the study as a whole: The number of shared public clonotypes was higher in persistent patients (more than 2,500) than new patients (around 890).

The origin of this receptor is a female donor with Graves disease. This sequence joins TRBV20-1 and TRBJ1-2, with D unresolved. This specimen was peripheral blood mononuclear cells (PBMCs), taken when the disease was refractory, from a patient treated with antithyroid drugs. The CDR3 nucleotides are TGCAGTGCTAGCCCCCTCCCTAACTATGGCTACACCTTC. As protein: CSASPLPNYGYTF.